Listed below are T cell receptor beta chains from one sample, sequenced in a study of response to subunit inactivated influenza vaccine. TCRdb used MiXCR to reprocess the RT-PCR reads, holding one entry per CDR3 protein. The table includes fewer than 700,000 distinct CDR3 sequences, under 15% detected once. The material sequenced was PBMCs from blood, taken about 40 days after vaccination. These receptors all come from a man in his forties or fifties who received an inactivated influenza vaccine. Both conserved end residues are part of each CDR3. The D gene is left open where the match is weak. Clone size is not always given. Where it is, it says once, few, many or a class for expanded clones.

>TRBD1|NA|TRBV29-1|TRBJ2-1
TGCAGCGTTCATTTCGTCGGGACAGGAAAAGGCCGACCCTACAATGAGCAGTTCTTC
CSVHFVGTGKGRPYNEQFF
>NA|NA|TRBV18|TRBJ2-3
TGTGCCAGCTCACCACCGAGTACCACAGATACGCAGTATTTT
CASSPPSTTDTQYF
>TRBD1|few|TRBV20-1|TRBJ2-7
TGCAGTGCTAGATTGGCGACAGGGGGCTCCTACGAGCAGTACTTC
CSARLATGGSYEQYF
>NA|many|TRBV7-8|TRBJ2-1
TGTGCCAGCAGCGCCGTCTTAATGAGCTCCTACAATGAGCAGTTCTTC
CASSAVLMSSYNEQFF
>NA|few|TRBV6-2/TRBV6-3|TRBJ2-3
TGTGCCTGCAGCCCCGAGTGGTGGTCCACAGATACGCAGTATTTT
CACSPEWWSTDTQYF
>TRBD1|few|TRBV7-2|TRBJ2-1
TGTGCCAGCAGCGACCGGGACAGGGGGCATGATGAGCAGTTCTTC
CASSDRDRGHDEQFF
>NA|few|TRBV5-1|TRBJ1-1
TGCGCCAGCAGCTTGGCCCTCGAAAGGGGGACTGAAGCTTTCTTT
CASSLALERGTEAFF
>NA|once|TRBV20-1|TRBJ2-7
TGCAGTGCTAGAGATCGAGGGTTTTTTGACGAGCAGTACTTC
CSARDRGFFDEQYF
>TRBD1|NA|TRBV12-3/TRBV12-4|TRBJ2-5
TGTGCCAGCAGCATCAGGGGGCTCAGGGAGACCCAGTACTTC
CASSIRGLRETQYF
>NA|few|TRBV7-8|TRBJ1-1
TGTGCCAGCAGCTTAGCTATCTTACAGGGCTCTGAAGCTTTCTTT
CASSLAILQGSEAFF
>NA|once|TRBV18|TRBJ2-5
TGTGCCAGCTCACTCAGGTCCCCGGGAGTGGAGACCCAGTACTTC
CASSLRSPGVETQYF
>NA|NA|TRBV20-1|TRBJ2-2
TGCAGTGCTAGAGACCTCGGACAGAGCAACACCGGGGAGCTGTTTTTT
CSARDLGQSNTGELFF
>NA|few|TRBV11-1|TRBJ2-1
TGTGCCAGCAGCTTAGTCCCGAACAGTAGTCCCATGAATGAGCAGTTCTTC
CASSLVPNSSPMNEQFF
>TRBD2|many|TRBV7-9|TRBJ2-7
TGTGCCAGCAGCTCCTCCGGGACTACTTATTACGAGCAGTACTTC
CASSSSGTTYYEQYF
>NA|many|TRBV2|TRBJ2-1
TGTGCCAGCGTGTCCTTAGCGAATGAGCAGTTCTTC
CASVSLANEQFF
>NA|NA|TRBV9|TRBJ1-2
TGTGCCAGCAGCGTAGGGGAGAGACGGATGCTCAATGGCTACACCTTC
CASSVGERRMLNGYTF
>NA|few|TRBV6-5|TRBJ1-6
TGTGCCAGCAGTTACTCCGGGGGTCAAAATTCACCCCTCCACTTT
CASSYSGGQNSPLHF
>NA|NA|TRBV4-2|TRBJ1-2
TGTGCCAGCAGCCAAGATCGTAGGGGGGACTACGCGGGCTACACCTTC
CASSQDRRGDYAGYTF
>NA|many|TRBV5-1|TRBJ2-2
TGCGCCAGCAGCTTGGGGACAACTAGCAACACCGGGGAGCTGTTTTTT
CASSLGTTSNTGELFF
>NA|few|TRBV7-2|TRBJ2-5
TGTGCCAGCACCTTAGGGGGACAAACGCAAGAGACCCAGTACTTC
CASTLGGQTQETQYF
>TRBD1|few|TRBV12-3/TRBV12-4|TRBJ2-5
TGTGCCAGCAGGACCGGGACAGAGAAAGAGACCCAGTACTTC
CASRTGTEKETQYF
>TRBD1|NA|TRBV19|TRBJ1-2
TGTGCCAGTAAGGACAGGGGGCATTTTACCTATGGCTACACCTTC
CASKDRGHFTYGYTF
>TRBD2|NA|TRBV7-3|TRBJ2-3
TGTGCCAGCAGCCCGACTAGCGGCTTGACAGATACGCAGTATTTT
CASSPTSGLTDTQYF
>NA|few|TRBV28|TRBJ1-2
TGTGCCATCACCGGGCGGGGCGACGGCTACACCTTC
CAITGRGDGYTF
>TRBD2|many|TRBV15|TRBJ2-7
TGTGCCACCAGCAGGGCCCTGATAGCGGGGGGCTACTACGAGCAGTACTTC
CATSRALIAGGYYEQYF
>NA|NA|TRBV5-1|TRBJ2-7
TGCGCCAGCAGCCCAACCCCCCCCGGGGCTTTGCGGGAGCAGTACTTC
CASSPTPPGALREQYF
>TRBD2|NA|TRBV29-1|TRBJ2-2
TGCAGCGTTGACTCGGGAGGGTCGAACACCGGGGAGCTGTTTTTT
CSVDSGGSNTGELFF
>NA|NA|TRBV12-3/TRBV12-4|TRBJ1-1
TGTGCCAGCAGTTTAATAGGAGGTGAAGCTTTCTTT
CASSLIGGEAFF
>TRBD1|NA|TRBV6-1|TRBJ2-5
TGTGCCAGCAGAAAGGTGGGACAGGGCCTTTGGTCCGAAGAGACCCAGTACTTC
CASRKVGQGLWSEETQYF
>NA|many|TRBV6-2/TRBV6-3|TRBJ2-7
TGTGCCAGCACCCCTTACGGGCGCGGGCCCTACGAGCAGTACTTC
CASTPYGRGPYEQYF
>TRBD1|NA|TRBV24-1|TRBJ2-5
TGTGCCACCAGTGATCAGGACAGGCTGCAAGAGACCCAGTACTTC
CATSDQDRLQETQYF
>NA|NA|TRBV4-3|TRBJ1-2
TGCGCCAGCAGCCGCCAGGGTACCTATGGCTACACCTTC
CASSRQGTYGYTF
>NA|few|TRBV20-1|TRBJ2-7
TGCAGTGCTAGCCGAGGACACCTACGGGGAGAGCAGTACTTC
CSASRGHLRGEQYF
>NA|few|TRBV28|TRBJ2-6
TGTGCCAGCAGTTTATCGTCCCTCTCTGGGGCCAACGTCCTGACTTTC
CASSLSSLSGANVLTF
>TRBD1|few|TRBV29-1|TRBJ1-5
TGCAGCGTTGCTGGACAGGGTGGCGGTCAGCCCCAGCATTTT
CSVAGQGGGQPQHF
>TRBD1|NA|TRBV12-3/TRBV12-4|TRBJ2-1
TGTGCCAGCAGTTTTAAGGGACAGTACAATGAGCAGTTCTTC
CASSFKGQYNEQFF
>TRBD2|few|TRBV12-3/TRBV12-4|TRBJ2-7
TGTGCCAGCAGTCCGGGACTAGCGGGAGGACCCTCCTACGAGCAGTACTTC
CASSPGLAGGPSYEQYF
>NA|NA|TRBV12-3/TRBV12-4|TRBJ1-5
TGTGCCAGCAGTTTAGAATTTGTTAATCAGCCCCAGCATTTT
CASSLEFVNQPQHF
>NA|many|TRBV12-3/TRBV12-4|TRBJ2-2
TGTGCCAGCAGTTTTGGGGGAGGGAACACCGGGGAGCTGTTTTTT
CASSFGGGNTGELFF
>TRBD2|few|TRBV6-1|TRBJ2-7
TGTGCCAGCAGGGGGGGACTAGCGGGAATCTACGAGCAGTACTTC
CASRGGLAGIYEQYF
>NA|NA|TRBV7-9|TRBJ1-4
TGTGCCAGCGGTATGGGCCGACTTGATGAAAAACTGTTTTTT
CASGMGRLDEKLFF
>NA|many|TRBV5-1|TRBJ2-3
TGCGCCAGCAGCGGGGCTGCTTGGCTAATGCAGTATTTT
CASSGAAWLMQYF
>NA|many|TRBV30|TRBJ2-1
TGTGCCTGGAGTGGTAGGGGGGGATACAATGAGCAGTTCTTC
CAWSGRGGYNEQFF
>NA|few|TRBV12-3/TRBV12-4|TRBJ2-3
TGTGCCAGCAGCCCGGGACGTAGCTTTGAGGATACGCAGTATTTT
CASSPGRSFEDTQYF
>NA|NA|TRBV9|TRBJ2-5
TGTGCCAGCAGCCCAGGACAGAGGATCCTCGAGACCCAGTACTTC
CASSPGQRILETQYF
>TRBD1|NA|TRBV6-5|TRBJ1-2
TGTGCCAGCAGTTACTCGATGACAGGGGACTATGGCTACACCTTC
CASSYSMTGDYGYTF
>TRBD2|many|TRBV25-1|TRBJ2-1
TGTGCCAGCAGTGCCCCGGGACTAGCGGCCTACAATGAGCAGTTCTTC
CASSAPGLAAYNEQFF
>NA|NA|TRBV9|TRBJ1-2
TGTGCCAGCAGCGTGGGGGATGGCTACACCTTC
CASSVGDGYTF
>TRBD1|few|TRBV6-2/TRBV6-3|TRBJ2-7
TGTGCCAGCAGTTACTCGGGACAGCGCTCCTACGAGCAGTACTTC
CASSYSGQRSYEQYF
>TRBD1|many|TRBV4-1|TRBJ2-5
TGCGCCAGCAGCTTGACAGGGGTAGAGACCCAGTACTTC
CASSLTGVETQYF
>NA|many|TRBV7-9|TRBJ2-7
TGTGCCACTCGCCAGGCCTTCTCCTACGAGCAGTACTTC
CATRQAFSYEQYF
>TRBD1|many|TRBV20-1|TRBJ1-2
TGCAGTGCTAGTCGGGACAGTTATGGCTACACCTTC
CSASRDSYGYTF
>TRBD2|many|TRBV6-5|TRBJ2-2
TGTGCCAGCAGTTACCTCCGGGACTACGTGAACACCGGGGAGCTGTTTTTT
CASSYLRDYVNTGELFF
>NA|NA|TRBV29-1|TRBJ2-3
TGCAGCGTTGAAGTGGGAAGTCATACGCAGTATTTT
CSVEVGSHTQYF
>NA|NA|TRBV6-4|TRBJ2-3
TGTGCCAGCAGTGCCACAGGGAACCCTACTAGCACAGATACGCAGTATTTT
CASSATGNPTSTDTQYF
>NA|NA|TRBV7-2|TRBJ2-2
TGTGCCAGCAGCTTAGGTCCGAGGGTCGGGGAGCTGTTTTTT
CASSLGPRVGELFF
>TRBD1|NA|TRBV29-1|TRBJ2-7
TGCAGCGTTGGGGGACAGGGGGTGCACGAGCAGTACTTC
CSVGGQGVHEQYF
>NA|NA|TRBV5-1|TRBJ1-1
TGCGCCAGCAGCGCCGGGACGGCCCTGAACACTGAAGCTTTCTTT
CASSAGTALNTEAFF